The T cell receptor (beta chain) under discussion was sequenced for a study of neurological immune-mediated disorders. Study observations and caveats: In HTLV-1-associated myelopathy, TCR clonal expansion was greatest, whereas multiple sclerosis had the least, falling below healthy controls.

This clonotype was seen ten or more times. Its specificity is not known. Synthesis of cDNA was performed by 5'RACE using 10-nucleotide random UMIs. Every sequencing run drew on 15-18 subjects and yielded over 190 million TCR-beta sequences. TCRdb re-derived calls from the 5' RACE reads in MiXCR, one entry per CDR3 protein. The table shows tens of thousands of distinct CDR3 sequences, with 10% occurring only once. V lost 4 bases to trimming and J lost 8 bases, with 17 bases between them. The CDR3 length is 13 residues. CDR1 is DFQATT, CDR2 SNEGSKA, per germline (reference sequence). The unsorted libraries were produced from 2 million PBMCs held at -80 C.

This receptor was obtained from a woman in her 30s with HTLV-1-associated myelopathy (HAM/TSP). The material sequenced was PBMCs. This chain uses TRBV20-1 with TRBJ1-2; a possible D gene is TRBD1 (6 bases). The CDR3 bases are TGCAGTGCTATAAAACAACAGGGTGAGGGCTACACCTTC. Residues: CSAIKQQGEGYTF.